The 3 T cell receptor beta chains listed next were all sequenced from one sample in a study of beta chain features in type 1 diabetes (dated 2018 in TCRdb). The library relied on the immunoSEQ multiplex PCR assay. All of the isolated RNA was reverse transcribed with the High Capacity cDNA Reverse Transcription Kit, so expressed TCRB transcripts were sequenced. TCRdb obtained this table from immuneACCESS and retained in-frame rearrangements with V and J assigned. These tables miss some clones; where compared with another copy, unresolved V genes account for less than half of the shortfall, and the remainder is unexplained. Across this sample there are 150,000 or so clones, with about 51% seen only once. Of the sample, roughly 0.4% falls within the top ten clones. The sequenced sample was Tregs from blood. The cell subset or site label of this sample denotes: regulatory CD4+ T cells. These receptors all stem from a man aged 18 to 30 in good health.

In this sample, this clone turned up a few times. This sequence joins TRBV7-6 and TRBJ2-1; 7 positions agree with TRBD2. J gave up 1 base and V 1 base, and 1 base lay outside the gene matches. This CDR3 has 15 residues. Per germline, CDR1 SGHVS and CDR2 FNYEAQ. CDR3 amino acids: CASSLGSGSYNEQFF. The CDR3 DNA reads TGTGCCAGCAGCTTAGGTAGCGGGTCCTACAATGAGCAGTTCTTC.

The chain has TRBV15 and TRBJ2-7, with 8 bases that match TRBD2. V shed 3 bases and J 1 base; nucleotides not matched to a gene: 5. The CDR3 extends over 15 amino acids. CDR1 is LNHNV, CDR2 YYDKDF, per germline (reference sequence). CDR3 sequence: CATSRALAGSYEQYF. In DNA, the CDR3 is TGTGCCACCAGCAGGGCTCTAGCGGGTTCCTACGAGCAGTACTTC.

This clone has just a few counts. This sequence joins TRBV27 and TRBJ1-6; 9 nucleotides match TRBD1. The CDR3 is 16 amino acids. Trimming cost V 0 bases and J 7 bases; bases outside gene matches: 4. The V gene's germline CDR1 is MNHEY and CDR2 SMNVEV (reference sequence). The CDR3 is CASSLSWTGANSPLHF. The CDR3 DNA reads TGTGCCAGCAGTTTATCGTGGACAGGGGCGAATTCACCCCTCCACTTT.